One and the same sample provided the 3 T cell receptor beta chains below, sequenced in a study of blood T cell repertoires in COVID-19. TCRdb's table, derived via immunoSEQ multiplex PCR, lists solely in-frame clones and lacks some. The repertoire includes around 200,000 clones, around 88% of them detected once, and around 5.7% sits in the top ten. Sequencing was done on a sample of PBMCs or T cells enriched from blood (not recorded which). These receptors were obtained from a man aged 35-49 years with acute COVID-19.

The V and J genes are TRBV20-1 and TRBJ1-1; no firm D call. Germline V lookup: CDR1 DFQATT, CDR2 SNEGSKA (reference sequence). V was cut by 3 bases and J by 5 bases, with 4 bases left in between. This CDR3 has 10 residues. CDR3 coding DNA: TGCAGTGCTAGGAGAACTGAAGCTTTCTTT. Residues: CSARRTEAFF.

The chain couples TRBV5-6 to TRBJ2-7; TRBD2 aligns across 9 bases. V gave up 5 bases and J gave up 6 bases; unmatched junction bases: 12. The CDR3 is 15 residues long. Germline loops: CDR1 SGHDT, CDR2 YYEEEE. CDR3 amino acids: CASRNLAGELSEQYF. DNA for the CDR3: TGTGCCAGCAGGAACTTAGCGGGAGAACTCTCCGAGCAGTACTTC.

The V and J genes are TRBV30 and TRBJ1-2; D is undetermined. Germline CDR1 GTSNPN, CDR2 SVGIG (reference sequence). The germline V and J ends were trimmed by 1 base and 5 bases, with 5 bases remaining between them. The CDR3 is 11 residues long. CDR3 loop: CAWSASYGYTF. The CDR3 bases are TGTGCCTGGAGTGCTTCTTATGGCTACACCTTC.